This TCR beta chain appears in the sequencing data of a study of beta chain features in type 1 diabetes (dated by TCRdb to the late 2010s). Regarding the study in general: No differences in mean age, gender distribution, total cell number or subset yield were found between patients and healthy donors. A total of about 100,000,000 sorted cells were examined across all samples, and RNA yield correlated strongly with the number of cells per subset. In the study, recently diagnosed type 1 diabetes patients and matched healthy donors were compared on the TCRB repertoires of their sorted circulating CD4+ T cell subsets. Whereas all 30 or so donors provided naive and central memory subsets, regulatory and stem cell-like memory subsets were isolated from just 8 patients and roughly 8 healthy donors. Overall study results and their limits: In all four CD4+ subsets, TCRB CDR3 length was moderately but significantly shorter in type 1 diabetes patients. Naive, central memory and regulatory TCRB repertoires appeared to be more alike among patients than among healthy donors. Sequencing cDNA rather than genomic DNA could over-represent highly expressing activated cells, although activation and CD3 levels did not differ between groups. At VDJ recombination sites, type 1 diabetes patients had fewer insertions and more deleted nucleotides, which implies abnormalities in thymic rearrangement. Because the HLA sub-analyses included only small numbers of individuals, any influence of HLA type on TCRB rearrangement was left unresolved. Shorter templates might be favored by PCR, yet because patient and control samples were amplified and corrected together, any such skew would affect both groups equally.

From each donor, a single peripheral blood sample of about 100 mL on average was drawn into heparinised tubes. Using a panel that included CD45RO, CCR7, CD25, CD127, CD95 and CD27, naive, central memory, regulatory and stem cell-like memory CD4+ T cells were sorted on a BD FACSAria II. Every sorted population had a purity above 98%. PBMCs were isolated immediately by Lymphoprep density gradient centrifugation and stained directly without culture. So that batch effects would be minimized, each experiment stained and sorted samples in pairs, pairing one healthy donor with one patient. The entire isolated RNA was reverse transcribed using the High Capacity cDNA Reverse Transcription Kit, and thus expressed TCRB transcripts were sequenced. Deep immunoSEQ sequencing was performed on naive, central memory and regulatory T cell samples, with an average of roughly 3.6 million total reads per sample. After sorted cells were lysed in RLT buffer, RNA was extracted with DNase-treated RNeasy Micro or Mini kits, with the choice depending on cell number. Each cell subset was processed on its own to prevent cross-contamination, while patient and healthy donor samples were processed together. TCRB sequences were amplified from cDNA with the immunoSEQ multiplex PCR, producing 87-bp fragments spanning the CDR3 region. Sequencing of the amplicons was done on the Illumina HiSeq platform. The source study handled its data this way. PCR bias was corrected computationally using synthetic template baselines, and reads within Hamming distance 2 were collapsed, with unmergeable singletons discarded. By aligning reads against IMGT, V, D and J genes, CDR3 length, and insertions or deletions at six rearrangement sites were assigned. Within each subset, clonotype counts were normalized to the number of sorted cells before true diversity and Gini coefficients were calculated with the tcR R package. The overlap coefficient, calculated on TCRB nucleotide sequences, was used to quantify repertoire sharing. TCRdb mirrors the immuneACCESS table, restricted to in-frame sequences. Some clones are absent from its copies; in checked studies, under half trace to an unresolved V gene, and the reason for the others is unknown. V and J calls and clone size are given by that table; D and trimming were obtained from the DNA. The sample table holds about 40,000 clones, of which approximately 50% were seen once. More than 0.65% of the sample goes to the ten largest clones.

On this clone: What this receptor recognizes is not known. No qualities accompany the bases; no much larger clone lies one base away.

This TCR derives from a woman aged 18-30 years in good health. The sequencing input was central memory CD4+ T cells from blood.

This receptor carries the CDR3 CASSYGDASGTGEQYF. The DNA sequence follows: TGTGCCAGCAGTTATGGGGATGCTAGCGGGACTGGCGAGCAGTACTTC. This receptor chain uses TRBV6-6 and TRBJ2-7; 9 nucleotides in the junction match TRBD2. Inclusive of the bounding cysteine and phenylalanine, the CDR3 is 16 residues long. CDR3 DNA is the only sequence kept; it has 48 bases, read in frame from the first base. Via the germline V gene (reference sequence), CDR1 is MNHNY and CDR2 SVGAGI. Trimming accounts for 3 bases at V and 6 bases at J, while the number of junction bases matched to no gene is 12.